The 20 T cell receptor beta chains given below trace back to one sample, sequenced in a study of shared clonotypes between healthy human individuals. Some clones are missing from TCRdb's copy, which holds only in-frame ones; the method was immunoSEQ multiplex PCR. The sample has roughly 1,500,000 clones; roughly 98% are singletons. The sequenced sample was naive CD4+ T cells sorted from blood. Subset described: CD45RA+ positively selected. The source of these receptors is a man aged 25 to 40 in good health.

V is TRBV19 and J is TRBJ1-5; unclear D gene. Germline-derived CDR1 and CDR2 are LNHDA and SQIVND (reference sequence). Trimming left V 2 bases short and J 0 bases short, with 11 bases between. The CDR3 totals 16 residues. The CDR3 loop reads CASSIRSGISNQPQHF. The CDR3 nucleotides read TGTGCCAGTAGTATACGGTCCGGGATTAGCAATCAGCCCCAGCATTTT.

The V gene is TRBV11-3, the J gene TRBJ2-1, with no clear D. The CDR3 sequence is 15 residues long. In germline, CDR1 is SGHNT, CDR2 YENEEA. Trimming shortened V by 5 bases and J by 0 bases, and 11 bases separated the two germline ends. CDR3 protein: CASSHRRSSYNEQFF. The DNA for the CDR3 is TGTGCCAGCAGCCATCGAAGGAGCTCCTACAATGAGCAGTTCTTC.

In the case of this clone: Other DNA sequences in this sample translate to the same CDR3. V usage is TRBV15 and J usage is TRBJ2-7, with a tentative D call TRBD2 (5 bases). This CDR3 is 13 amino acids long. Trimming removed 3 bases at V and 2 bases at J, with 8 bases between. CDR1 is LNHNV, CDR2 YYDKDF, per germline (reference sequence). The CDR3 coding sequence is TGTGCCACCAGCAGGGACTTCCCCTACGAGCAGTACTTC. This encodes CATSRDFPYEQYF.

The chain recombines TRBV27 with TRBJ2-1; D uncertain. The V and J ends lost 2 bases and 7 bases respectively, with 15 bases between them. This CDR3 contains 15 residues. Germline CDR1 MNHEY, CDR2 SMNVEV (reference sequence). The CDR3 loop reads CASSLPTIAGNEQFF. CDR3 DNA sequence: TGTGCCAGCAGTTTACCGACCATAGCTGGGAATGAGCAGTTCTTC.

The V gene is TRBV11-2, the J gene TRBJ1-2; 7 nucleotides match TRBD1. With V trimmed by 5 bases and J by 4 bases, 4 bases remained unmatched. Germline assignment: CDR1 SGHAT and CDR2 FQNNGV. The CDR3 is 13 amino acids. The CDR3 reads CASSPTGPYGYTF. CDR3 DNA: TGTGCCAGCAGCCCGACAGGGCCCTATGGCTACACCTTC.

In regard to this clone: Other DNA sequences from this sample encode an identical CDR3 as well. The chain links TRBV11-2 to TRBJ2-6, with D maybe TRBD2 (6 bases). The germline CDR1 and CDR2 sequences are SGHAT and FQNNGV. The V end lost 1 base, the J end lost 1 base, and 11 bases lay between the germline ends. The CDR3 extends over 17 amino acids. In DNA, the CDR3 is TGTGCCAGCAGCTTAGTAAGGGGAGGTTCTGGGGCCAACGTCCTGACTTTC. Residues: CASSLVRGGSGANVLTF.

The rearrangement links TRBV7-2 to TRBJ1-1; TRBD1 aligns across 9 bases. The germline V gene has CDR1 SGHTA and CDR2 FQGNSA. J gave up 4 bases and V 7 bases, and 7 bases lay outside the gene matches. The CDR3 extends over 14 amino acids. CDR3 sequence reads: CASMGQGASTEAFF. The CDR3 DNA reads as TGTGCCAGCATGGGACAGGGTGCCAGCACTGAAGCTTTCTTT.

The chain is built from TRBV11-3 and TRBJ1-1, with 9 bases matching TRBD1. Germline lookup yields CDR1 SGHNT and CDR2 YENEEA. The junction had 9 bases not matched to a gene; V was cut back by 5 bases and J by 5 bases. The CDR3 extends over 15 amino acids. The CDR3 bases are TGTGCCAGCAGCACTACCGGACAGGGGTGGACTGAAGCTTTCTTT. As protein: CASSTTGQGWTEAFF.

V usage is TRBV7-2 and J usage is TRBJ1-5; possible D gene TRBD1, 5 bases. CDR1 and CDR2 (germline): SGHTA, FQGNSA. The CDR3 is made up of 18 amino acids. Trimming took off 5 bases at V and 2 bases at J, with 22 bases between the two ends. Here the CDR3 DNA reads TGTGCCAGCAGCGCGGGGGGATCAGGGATTGGTGGCAATCAGCCCCAGCATTTT. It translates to CASSAGGSGIGGNQPQHF.

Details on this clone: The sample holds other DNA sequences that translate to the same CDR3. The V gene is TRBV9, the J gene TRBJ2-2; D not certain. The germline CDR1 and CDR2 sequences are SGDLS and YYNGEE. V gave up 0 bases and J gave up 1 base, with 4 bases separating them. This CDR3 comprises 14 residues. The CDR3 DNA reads TGTGCCAGCAGCGTAGGCCAGAACACCGGGGAGCTGTTTTTT. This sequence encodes CASSVGQNTGELFF.

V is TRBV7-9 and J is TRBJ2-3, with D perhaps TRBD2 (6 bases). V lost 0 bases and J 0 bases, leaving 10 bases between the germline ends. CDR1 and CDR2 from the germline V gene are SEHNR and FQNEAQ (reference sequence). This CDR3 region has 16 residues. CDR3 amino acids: CASSLALAGSTDTQYF. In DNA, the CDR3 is TGTGCCAGCAGCTTAGCTTTGGCGGGAAGCACAGATACGCAGTATTTT.

The CDR3 nucleotides read TGTGCCAGCAGACCCAGGGGGAATAGCAATCAGCCCCAGCATTTT. Its protein product is CASRPRGNSNQPQHF. The V gene is TRBV27, the J gene TRBJ1-5, with TRBD1 identical over 7 bases. J was trimmed by 0 bases and V by 6 bases; bases with no gene match: 5. The germline gives CDR1 MNHEY, CDR2 SMNVEV (reference sequence). This CDR3 contains 15 residues.

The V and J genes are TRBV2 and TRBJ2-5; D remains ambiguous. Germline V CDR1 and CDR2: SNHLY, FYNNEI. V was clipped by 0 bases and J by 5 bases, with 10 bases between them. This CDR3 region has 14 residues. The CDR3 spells CASSEALIWETQYF. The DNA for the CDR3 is TGTGCCAGCAGTGAAGCGCTAATTTGGGAGACCCAGTACTTC.

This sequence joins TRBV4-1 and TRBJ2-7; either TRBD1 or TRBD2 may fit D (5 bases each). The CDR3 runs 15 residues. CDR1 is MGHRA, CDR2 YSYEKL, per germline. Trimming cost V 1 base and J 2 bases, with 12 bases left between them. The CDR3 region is CASSQAGTGTYEQYF. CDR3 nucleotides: TGCGCCAGCAGCCAAGCCGGGACGGGAACCTACGAGCAGTACTTC.

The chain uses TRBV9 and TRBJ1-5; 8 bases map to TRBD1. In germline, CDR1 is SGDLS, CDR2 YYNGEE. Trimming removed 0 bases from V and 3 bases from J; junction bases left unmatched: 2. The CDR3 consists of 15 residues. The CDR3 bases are TGTGCCAGCAGCGTAGGGGGACAGGACAATCAGCCCCAGCATTTT. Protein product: CASSVGGQDNQPQHF.

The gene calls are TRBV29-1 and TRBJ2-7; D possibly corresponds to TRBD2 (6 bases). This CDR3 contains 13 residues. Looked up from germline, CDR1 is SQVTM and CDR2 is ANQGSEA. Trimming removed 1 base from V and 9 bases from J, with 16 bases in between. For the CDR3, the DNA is TGCAGCGTTGAAGGCGGAGGGTGGTCGAGGCAGTACTTC. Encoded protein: CSVEGGGWSRQYF.

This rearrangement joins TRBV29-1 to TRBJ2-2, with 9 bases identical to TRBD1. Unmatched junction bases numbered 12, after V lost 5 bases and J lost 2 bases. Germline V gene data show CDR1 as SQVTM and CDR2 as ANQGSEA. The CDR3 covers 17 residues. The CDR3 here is CSVRDGTGWYNTGELFF. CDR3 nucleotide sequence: TGCAGCGTTAGAGACGGGACAGGGTGGTACAACACCGGGGAGCTGTTTTTT.

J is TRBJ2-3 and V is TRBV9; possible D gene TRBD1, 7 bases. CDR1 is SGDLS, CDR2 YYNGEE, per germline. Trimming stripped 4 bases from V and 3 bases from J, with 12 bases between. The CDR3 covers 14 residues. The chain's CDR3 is CASSIRGRTDTQYF. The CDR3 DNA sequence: TGTGCCAGCAGCATCAGGGGGAGGACAGATACGCAGTATTTT.

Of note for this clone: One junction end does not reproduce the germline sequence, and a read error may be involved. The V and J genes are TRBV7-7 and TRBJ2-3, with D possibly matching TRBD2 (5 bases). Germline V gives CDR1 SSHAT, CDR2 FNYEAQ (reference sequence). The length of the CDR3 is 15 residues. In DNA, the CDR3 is TGTGCTAGCAGCTTAGGCCTAGCCAGCACAGATACGCAGTATTTT. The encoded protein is CASSLGLASTDTQYF.

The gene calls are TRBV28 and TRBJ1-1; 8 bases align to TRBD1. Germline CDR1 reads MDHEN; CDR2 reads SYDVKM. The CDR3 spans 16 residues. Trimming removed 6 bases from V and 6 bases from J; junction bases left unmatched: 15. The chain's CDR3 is CASRRTGIIRKAEAFF. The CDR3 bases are TGTGCCAGCAGACGGACAGGGATTATACGGAAGGCTGAAGCTTTCTTT.